The 9 T cell receptor beta chains below come from one sample, sequenced in a study of sequential checkpoint blockade in melanoma. Here immunoSEQ multiplex PCR was the method, and the copy in TCRdb shows in-frame clones only, minus some. The sample consists of more than 25,000 clones, roughly 80% of them appearing once. Described treatment: randomized to nivolumab then ipilimumab (arm A) or the reverse (arm B). The sequencing here drew on CD8+ T cells sorted from blood (inferred from file names), taken from a patient given nivolumab and ipilimumab in sequence. These TCRs come from a human donor with melanoma.

The rearrangement joins TRBV5-1 to TRBJ1-6; D may be TRBD1 (6 bases). The V end was cut by 2 bases, the J end by 3 bases, with 12 bases between. Germline V gene sequence: CDR1 SGHRS, CDR2 YFSETQ. CDR3 length: 16 residues. The CDR3 coding sequence is TGCGCCAGCAGCTTCCCAGGGGAGAACTATAATTCACCCCTCCACTTT. Encoded protein: CASSFPGENYNSPLHF.

The rearrangement uses TRBV27 and TRBJ1-5, with no clear D. Germline loops: CDR1 MNHEY, CDR2 SMNVEV (reference sequence). V was trimmed by 6 bases and J by 6 bases, leaving 12 bases between them. CDR3 length equals 13 residues. This CDR3 is CASSPLSSQPQHF. CDR3 nucleotides: TGTGCCAGCAGCCCCCTCTCGTCTCAGCCCCAGCATTTT.

The CDR3 nucleotides read TGCGCCAGCAGCCATCGGGACTACCCAAGCACAGATACGCAGTATTTT. Encoded protein: CASSHRDYPSTDTQYF. The gene calls are TRBV4-1 and TRBJ2-3, with 7 bases identical to TRBD2. The CDR3 is 16 residues long. In germline, CDR1 is MGHRA, CDR2 YSYEKL. J was trimmed by 0 bases and V by 3 bases; bases with no gene match: 6.

The J gene is TRBJ1-1, the V gene TRBV7-8, with 8 bases identical to TRBD1. Germline V gene data show CDR1 as SGHVS and CDR2 as FQNEAQ. V lost 5 bases, J lost 1 base, and 12 bases stayed unmatched. This CDR3 contains 17 residues. The CDR3 DNA sequence: TGTGCCAGCAGCACCGAGGCCCGGACAGGGAAGAACACTGAAGCTTTCTTT. Protein product: CASSTEARTGKNTEAFF.

This chain links TRBV19 with TRBJ2-2; the D is unclear. The V gene's germline CDR1 is LNHDA and CDR2 SQIVND (reference sequence). The CDR3 sequence is 15 residues long. V dropped 5 bases and J dropped 6 bases, with 16 bases sitting between them. The CDR3 DNA follows: TGTGCCAGTAGTCCGGTCTTCCCACCACCCGGGGAGCTGTTTTTT. Translation: CASSPVFPPPGELFF.

This chain links TRBV13 with TRBJ2-7; D perhaps matches TRBD2 (7 bases). In germline, CDR1 is PRHDT, CDR2 FYEKMQ (reference sequence). V gave up 1 base and J gave up 3 bases, with 10 bases separating them. The CDR3 is made up of 14 amino acids. CDR3 in amino acids: CASSLAGGSYEQYF. The CDR3 region has the DNA TGTGCCAGCAGCTTAGCGGGGGGCAGCTACGAGCAGTACTTC.

This chain links TRBV28 with TRBJ2-7; TRBD1 agrees at 7 bases. This CDR3 region has 14 residues. Trimming cost V 7 bases and J 2 bases; bases outside gene matches: 8. CDR1 and CDR2 (germline): MDHEN, SYDVKM. As DNA, the CDR3 is TGTGCCAGCACCTCCCCCGGGACAGCCTACGAGCAGTACTTC. This codes for CASTSPGTAYEQYF.

This chain joins TRBV5-6 and TRBJ2-3; 8 nucleotides match TRBD1. V lost 2 bases to trimming and J lost 9 bases; unmatched junction nucleotides: 8. The CDR3 runs to 14 residues. From germline, CDR1 is SGHDT and CDR2 YYEEEE. The CDR3: CASSFTQGDRTQYF. The CDR3 DNA follows: TGTGCCAGCAGCTTTACACAGGGGGACCGGACGCAGTATTTT.

The chain employs TRBV6-1 and TRBJ2-7; TRBD1 might be the D (5 bases). CDR1 is MNHNS and CDR2 is SASEGT in the germline V gene. Trimming cost V 7 bases and J 2 bases, with 9 bases left between them. This CDR3 region has 12 residues. The CDR3 sequence: CASIIGAYEQYF. CDR3 in DNA: TGTGCCAGCATCATAGGGGCCTACGAGCAGTACTTC.